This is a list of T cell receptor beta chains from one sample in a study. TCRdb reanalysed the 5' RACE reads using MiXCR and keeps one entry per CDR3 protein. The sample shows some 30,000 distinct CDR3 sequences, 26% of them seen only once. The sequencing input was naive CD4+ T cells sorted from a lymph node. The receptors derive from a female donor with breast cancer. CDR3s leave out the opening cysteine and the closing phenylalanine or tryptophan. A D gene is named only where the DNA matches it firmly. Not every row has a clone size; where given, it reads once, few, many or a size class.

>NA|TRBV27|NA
ASSLWQGDTEAF
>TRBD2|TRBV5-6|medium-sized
ASSSTSGVETQY
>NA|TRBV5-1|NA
ASNGQGGDSNQPQH
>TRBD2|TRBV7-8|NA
ASSLNRASGTRTQY
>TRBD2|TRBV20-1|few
SASDSGKDEQF
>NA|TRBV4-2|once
ASSQKAYNEQF
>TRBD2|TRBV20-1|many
SASLLAGGNQETQY
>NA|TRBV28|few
ASSLPKASNQPQH
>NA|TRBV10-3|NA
AISEPNRASYEQY
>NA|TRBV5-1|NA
ASSLPGRNTGELF
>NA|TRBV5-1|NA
ASSLAAGTDTQY
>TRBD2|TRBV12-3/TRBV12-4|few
ASSPMGTSGAKYQETQY
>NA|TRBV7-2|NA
ASSPSRRAEQY
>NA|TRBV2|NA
ASSIASSYNEQF
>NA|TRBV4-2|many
ASSQDLGRAF
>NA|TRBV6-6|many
ASTALQGYEQY
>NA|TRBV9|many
ASSSGGSAGNTEAF
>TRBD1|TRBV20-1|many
SARETGGWGAF
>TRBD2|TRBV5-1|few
ASSLVTSGRPNEQY
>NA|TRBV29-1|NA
SVEDLGVGYT
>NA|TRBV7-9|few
ASVNRRDTLYEQY
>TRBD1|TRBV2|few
ASSELEGAHSPLH
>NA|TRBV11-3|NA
ASSFSGSGANVLT